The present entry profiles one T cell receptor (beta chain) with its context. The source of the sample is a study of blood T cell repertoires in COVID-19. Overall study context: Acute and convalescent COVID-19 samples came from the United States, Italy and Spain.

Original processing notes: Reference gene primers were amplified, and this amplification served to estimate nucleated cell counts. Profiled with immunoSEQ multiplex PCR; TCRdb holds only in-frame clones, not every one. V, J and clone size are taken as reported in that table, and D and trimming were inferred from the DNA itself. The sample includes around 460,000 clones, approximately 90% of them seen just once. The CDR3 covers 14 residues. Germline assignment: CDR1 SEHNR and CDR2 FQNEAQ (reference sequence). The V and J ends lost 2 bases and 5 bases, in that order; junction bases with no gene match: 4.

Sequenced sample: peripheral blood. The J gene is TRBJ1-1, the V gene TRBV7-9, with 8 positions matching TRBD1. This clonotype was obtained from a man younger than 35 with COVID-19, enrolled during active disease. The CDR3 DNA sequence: TGTGCCAGCAGCTTACAGGGGGCAGATACTGAAGCTTTCTTT. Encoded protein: CASSLQGADTEAFF.